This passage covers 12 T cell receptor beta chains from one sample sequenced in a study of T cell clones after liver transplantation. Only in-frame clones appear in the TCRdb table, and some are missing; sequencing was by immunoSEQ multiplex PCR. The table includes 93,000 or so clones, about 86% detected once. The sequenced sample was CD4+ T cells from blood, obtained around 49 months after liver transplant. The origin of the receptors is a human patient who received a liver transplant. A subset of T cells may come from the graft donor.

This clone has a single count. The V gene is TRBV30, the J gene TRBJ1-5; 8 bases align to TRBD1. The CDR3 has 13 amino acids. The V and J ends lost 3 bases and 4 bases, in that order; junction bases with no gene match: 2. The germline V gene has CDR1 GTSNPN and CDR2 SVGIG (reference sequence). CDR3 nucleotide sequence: TGTGCCTGGAGGACAGGGGCTAATCAGCCCCAGCATTTT. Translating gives CAWRTGANQPQHF.

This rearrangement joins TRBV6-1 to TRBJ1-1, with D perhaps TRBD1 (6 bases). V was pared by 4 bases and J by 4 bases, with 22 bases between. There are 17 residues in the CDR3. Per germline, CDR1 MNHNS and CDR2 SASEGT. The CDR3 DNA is TGTGCCAGCAGTGGGTCCCTGGACAGTGAGAAGAGCACTGAAGCTTTCTTT. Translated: CASSGSLDSEKSTEAFF.

The CDR3 DNA is TGTGCCAGTAGTTATCTGGGGCGAGAGCAGTTCTTC. Its protein product is CASSYLGREQFF. The chain couples TRBV19 to TRBJ2-1; the D gene is possibly TRBD1 (5 bases). Germline loops: CDR1 LNHDA, CDR2 SQIVND (reference sequence). V was clipped by 5 bases and J by 10 bases, with 12 bases between them. The CDR3 extends over 12 amino acids.

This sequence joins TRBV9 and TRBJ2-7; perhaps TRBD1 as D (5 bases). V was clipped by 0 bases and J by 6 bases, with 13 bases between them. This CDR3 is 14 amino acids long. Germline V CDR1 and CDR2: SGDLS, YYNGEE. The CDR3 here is CASSVEDTPGEQYF. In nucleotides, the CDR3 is TGTGCCAGCAGCGTAGAGGACACTCCGGGCGAGCAGTACTTC.

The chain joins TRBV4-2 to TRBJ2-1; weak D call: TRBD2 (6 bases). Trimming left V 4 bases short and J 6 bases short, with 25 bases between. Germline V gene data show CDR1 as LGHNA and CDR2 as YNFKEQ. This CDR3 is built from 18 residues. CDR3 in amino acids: CASSPSPSKRVLVNEQFF. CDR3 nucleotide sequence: TGTGCCAGCAGCCCGTCCCCCTCGAAGCGGGTATTAGTCAATGAGCAGTTCTTC.

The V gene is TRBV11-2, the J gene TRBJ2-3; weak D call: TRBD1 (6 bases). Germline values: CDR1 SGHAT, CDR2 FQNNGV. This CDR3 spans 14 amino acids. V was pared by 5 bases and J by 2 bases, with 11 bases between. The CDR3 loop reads CASSRGQFTDTQYF. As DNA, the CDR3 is TGTGCCAGCAGCAGAGGACAGTTCACAGATACGCAGTATTTT.

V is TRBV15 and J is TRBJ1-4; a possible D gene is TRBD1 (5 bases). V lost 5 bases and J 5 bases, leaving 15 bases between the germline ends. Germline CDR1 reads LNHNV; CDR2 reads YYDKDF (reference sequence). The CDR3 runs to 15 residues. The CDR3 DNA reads TGTGCCACCAGCGGACTACAGGTTAGGAATGAAAAACTGTTTTTT. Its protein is CATSGLQVRNEKLFF. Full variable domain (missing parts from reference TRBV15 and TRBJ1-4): DAMVIQNPRYQVTQFGKPVTLSCSQTLNHNVMYWYQQKSSQAPKLLFHYYDKDFNNEADTPDNFQSRRPNTSFCFLDIRSPGLGDTAMYLCATSGLQVRNEKLFFGSGTQLSVL.

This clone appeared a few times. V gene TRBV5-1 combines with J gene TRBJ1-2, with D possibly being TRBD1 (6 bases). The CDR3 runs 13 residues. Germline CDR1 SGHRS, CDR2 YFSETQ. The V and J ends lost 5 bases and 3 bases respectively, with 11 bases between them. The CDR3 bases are TGCGCCAGCAGTGGGGGCGCGTACTATGGCTACACCTTC. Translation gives CASSGGAYYGYTF.

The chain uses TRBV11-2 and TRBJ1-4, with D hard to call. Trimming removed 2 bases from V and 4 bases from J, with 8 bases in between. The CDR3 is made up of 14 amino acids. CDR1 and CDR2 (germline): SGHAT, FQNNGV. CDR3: CASSLRGDNEKLFF. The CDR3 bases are TGTGCCAGCAGCTTACGGGGAGATAATGAAAAACTGTTTTTT.

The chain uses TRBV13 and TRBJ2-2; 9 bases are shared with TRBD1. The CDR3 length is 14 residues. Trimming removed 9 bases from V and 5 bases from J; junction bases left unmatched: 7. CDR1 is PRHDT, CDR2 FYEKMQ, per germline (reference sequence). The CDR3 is CASTGTGITGELFF. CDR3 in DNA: TGTGCCAGTACCGGGACAGGGATAACCGGGGAGCTGTTTTTT.

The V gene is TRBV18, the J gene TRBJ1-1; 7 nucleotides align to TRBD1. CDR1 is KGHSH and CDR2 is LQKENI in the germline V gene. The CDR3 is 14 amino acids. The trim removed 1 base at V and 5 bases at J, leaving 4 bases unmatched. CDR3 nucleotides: TGTGCCAGCTCACCACAGGGGGCTAGGACTGAAGCTTTCTTT. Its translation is CASSPQGARTEAFF.

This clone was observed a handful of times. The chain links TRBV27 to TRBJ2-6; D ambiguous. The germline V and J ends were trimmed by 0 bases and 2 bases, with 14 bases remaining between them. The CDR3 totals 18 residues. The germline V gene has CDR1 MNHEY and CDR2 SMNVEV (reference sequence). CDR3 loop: CASSLSGLSRPGANVLTF. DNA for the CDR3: TGTGCCAGCAGTTTATCGGGCCTATCTCGGCCTGGGGCCAACGTCCTGACTTTC.